The rows below give T cell receptor beta chains drawn from one sample of a study of blood T cell repertoires in COVID-19. Some clones are missing from TCRdb's copy, which holds only in-frame ones; the method was immunoSEQ multiplex PCR. The sample records approximately 140,000 clones, 70% to 80% being singletons. The sample consisted of peripheral blood. These receptors all stem from a man between 60 and 70 years old with acute or convalescent COVID-19. Both conserved end residues are part of each CDR3. A D gene is named only where the DNA matches it firmly. Where a row states a size, it is once, few, many or the class of an expanded clone; other rows omit it.

.	TRBJ2-7	.	TRBV28	TGTGCCAGCAGTCCCTCGGGGAACTCCTACGAGCAGTACTTC	CASSPSGNSYEQYF
.	TRBJ1-1	medium-sized	TRBV7-2	TGTGCCAGCAGCTTAGACAGCACTGAAGCTTTCTTT	CASSLDSTEAFF
.	TRBJ1-1	.	TRBV27	TGTGCCAGCAGTAGCCGACAGAAGAACACTGAAGCTTTCTTT	CASSSRQKNTEAFF
.	TRBJ2-7	.	TRBV21-1	TGTGCCAGCAGCATCTTTCCGGGGACTAGCGGGAGTTTGTACGAGCAGTACTTC	CASSIFPGTSGSLYEQYF
.	TRBJ1-2	once	TRBV10-3	TGTGCCATCAGTGAGCCCCAACAGGGATCCTATGGCTACACCTTC	CAISEPQQGSYGYTF
.	TRBJ2-3	.	TRBV7-2	TGTGCCAGCAGCCCTTTTGACTACACAGATACGCAGTATTTT	CASSPFDYTDTQYF
.	TRBJ1-2	.	TRBV18	TGTGCCAGCTCACCTAACACAGGGCAGCACTATGGCTACACCTTC	CASSPNTGQHYGYTF
TRBD2	TRBJ2-7	.	TRBV7-2	TGTGCCAGCAGCTTAAGGGCTAGCGGGAGTTTATACGAGCAGTACTTC	CASSLRASGSLYEQYF
.	TRBJ2-5	.	TRBV5-5	TGTGCCAGCGGGGTGCAGGAGGCGTACCAAGAGACCCAGTACTTC	CASGVQEAYQETQYF
TRBD2	TRBJ2-7	.	TRBV4-2	TGTGCCAGCAGCCAAGAGGCGGGAGGCCCCTACGAGCAGTACTTC	CASSQEAGGPYEQYF
.	TRBJ2-3	.	TRBV7-3	TGTGCCAGCAGCATAACCGGGTCAGATACGCAGTATTTT	CASSITGSDTQYF
TRBD2	TRBJ2-7	few	TRBV3-1/TRBV3-2	TGTGCCAGCAGCCCCAGCACAGGTAGCGGGAGGGCCTACGAGCAGTACTTC	CASSPSTGSGRAYEQYF
TRBD1	TRBJ1-6	few	TRBV6-1	TGTGCCACCCGGGGACAGGGAGATTCACCCCTCCACTTT	CATRGQGDSPLHF
TRBD1	TRBJ1-2	few	TRBV19	TGTGCCAGTACCTCAAAAACGGGGGCAGGGGGCTCCTATGGCTACACCTTC	CASTSKTGAGGSYGYTF
.	TRBJ1-4	.	TRBV2	TGTGCCACCCTACGTCGGGGAATCAAAGAAAAACTGTTTTTT	CATLRRGIKEKLFF
TRBD1	TRBJ1-2	.	TRBV25-1	TGTGCCAGCAGTGAAGGACAGGGGATCTATGGCTACACCTTC	CASSEGQGIYGYTF
.	TRBJ1-1	.	TRBV7-2	TGTGCCAGCACCACCTCCGCCTACCCGGCTGAAGCTTTCTTT	CASTTSAYPAEAFF
.	TRBJ2-3	.	TRBV7-3	TGTGCCAGCAGTTTCATTCTAGCTGATACGCAGTATTTT	CASSFILADTQYF
TRBD1	TRBJ1-5	.	TRBV5-1	TGCGCCAGCAGTGCACAGGGGCTCGATCAGCCCCAGCATTTT	CASSAQGLDQPQHF
.	TRBJ2-1	few	TRBV28	TGTGCCAGCAGTCCCCTTGGGAGCACCTACAATGAGCAGTTCTTC	CASSPLGSTYNEQFF
TRBD2	TRBJ2-3	.	TRBV19	TGTGCCAGTAGTATGTCCGCCCGGCGACTAGCGCTTCGAGATACGCAGTATTTT	CASSMSARRLALRDTQYF
TRBD2	TRBJ2-1	.	TRBV15	TGTGCCACCAGCCGACATAGCGGGAGCATTAGTAGGAATGAGCAGTTCTTC	CATSRHSGSISRNEQFF
TRBD2	TRBJ2-3	.	TRBV24-1	TGTGCCACCAGTGAACCAGCGGGAGCGGGAACAGATACGCAGTATTTT	CATSEPAGAGTDTQYF
TRBD2	TRBJ2-1	.	TRBV24-1	TGTGCCACCAGTGATCCCCGGGGGGAAAACTACAATGAGCAGTTCTTC	CATSDPRGENYNEQFF
.	TRBJ2-1	.	TRBV19	TGTGCCAGGGGGCGGGGACCCTACAATGAGCAGTTCTTC	CARGRGPYNEQFF
.	TRBJ1-4	.	TRBV28	TGTGCCAGCAGCGGGGGTCCCGAAAAACTGTTTTTT	CASSGGPEKLFF
.	TRBJ2-2	.	TRBV9	TGTGCCAGCAGCGTAGGGGGCGACACCGGGGAGCTGTTTTTT	CASSVGGDTGELFF
.	TRBJ2-7	.	TRBV15	TGTGCCACCAGCAGAGAACGGGCTAGGGGCGAGCAGTACTTC	CATSRERARGEQYF
.	TRBJ1-1	.	TRBV12-3/TRBV12-4	TGTGCCAGCAGTTTAGCAGCGCCCACTGAAGCTTTCTTT	CASSLAAPTEAFF
.	TRBJ1-6	.	TRBV7-2	TGTGCCAGCAGCTTAGAACTCGGTAATTCACCCCTCCACTTT	CASSLELGNSPLHF
TRBD2	TRBJ2-5	few	TRBV6-5	TGTGCCAGCAGTTCAGGGACTAGGGAAGAGACCCAGTACTTC	CASSSGTREETQYF
.	TRBJ2-5	.	TRBV24-1	TGTGCCACCAGTGATCCAGTCGAACAGGGTTGGGAGACCCAGTACTTC	CATSDPVEQGWETQYF
.	TRBJ2-3	.	TRBV5-1	TGCGCCAGCAGCCCCCGGGGTAGCGGCACAGATACGCAGTATTTT	CASSPRGSGTDTQYF
TRBD2	TRBJ2-1	.	TRBV27	TGTGCCAGCATGGCGGGACTAGCGGACTACAATGAGCAGTTCTTC	CASMAGLADYNEQFF
.	TRBJ2-7	once	TRBV27	TGTGCCATCCCTCGGACAGCCAAAACCTACGAGCAGTACTTC	CAIPRTAKTYEQYF
.	TRBJ2-2	.	TRBV28	TGTGCCAGCAGTTTAGTCACAGGGTCACTGTTTTTT	CASSLVTGSLFF
TRBD1	TRBJ1-1	once	TRBV9	TGTGCCAGCAGCGAGACAGGGATCACTGAAGCTTTCTTT	CASSETGITEAFF
TRBD1	TRBJ1-1	.	TRBV6-1	TGTGCCAGCAGTGGCCAGGGACAGGCCTTGGGTGAGAACACTGAAGCTTTCTTT	CASSGQGQALGENTEAFF
.	TRBJ1-1	few	TRBV5-4	TGTGCCAGCAGCTTGTCCCAGGGAAAACAGAACACTGAAGCTTTCTTT	CASSLSQGKQNTEAFF
TRBD1	TRBJ1-1	.	TRBV27	TGTGCCAGCAGTTTTCTGACAGGGGGGGAAACTGAAGCTTTCTTT	CASSFLTGGETEAFF
TRBD1	TRBJ1-4	few	TRBV4-2	TGTGCCAGCAGCCAAGACACACACAGTCCACAGGGGGTTGAAAAACTGTTTTTT	CASSQDTHSPQGVEKLFF
TRBD2	TRBJ2-7	.	TRBV5-1	TGCGCCAGCAGCTGGACTAGCGGGGCGAACTACGAGCAGTACTTC	CASSWTSGANYEQYF
TRBD1	TRBJ1-2	.	TRBV5-4	TGTGCCAGCAGCCCGGACAGGGGGAACTATGGCTACACCTTC	CASSPDRGNYGYTF
.	TRBJ1-2	.	TRBV27	TGTGCCAGCAGTTCAATGACAGGAGCATGGGATGGCTACACCTTC	CASSSMTGAWDGYTF
TRBD1	TRBJ1-5	few	TRBV28	TGTGCCAGCAGCACCGGGACAGGCCGGAATCAGCCCCAGCATTTT	CASSTGTGRNQPQHF
.	TRBJ1-1	.	TRBV29-1	TGCAGCGTTGGTGGGGCCCAGACTGAAGCTTTCTTT	CSVGGAQTEAFF
TRBD1	TRBJ2-1	few	TRBV7-6	TGTGCCAGCAGCTTAGGACAGGGAAGGTTCGATGAGCAGTTCTTC	CASSLGQGRFDEQFF
TRBD2	TRBJ2-5	.	TRBV5-5	TGTGCCAGCAGCCTAGCGGGCCTCGGGTGGGAGACCCAGTACTTC	CASSLAGLGWETQYF
TRBD1	TRBJ2-1	once	TRBV5-1	TGCGCCAGCAGCGGCCGGGACAGGGGAGGAGTTCCTACACTATACAATGAGCAGTTCTTC	CASSGRDRGGVPTLYNEQFF
TRBD1	TRBJ1-2	.	TRBV19	TGTGCCAGTAGAACCGGGACAGCCCTATTCGGCTACACCTTC	CASRTGTALFGYTF
.	TRBJ2-1	.	TRBV6-2/TRBV6-3	TGTGCCAGCAGCAAACTCGGGACTTACAATGAGCAGTTCTTC	CASSKLGTYNEQFF
TRBD2	TRBJ2-2	.	TRBV9	TGTGCCAGCAGCCCCCAACCGGGACTAGCGGCCGGGGAGCTGTTTTTT	CASSPQPGLAAGELFF
TRBD1	TRBJ2-7	.	TRBV7-2	TGTGCCAGCAGCTTAACCGGGACAGGATACAACGAGCAGTACTTC	CASSLTGTGYNEQYF
.	TRBJ2-1	.	TRBV7-3	TGTGCCAGCAGCTTAAGGGCAACCCAAGTATACAATGAGCAGTTCTTC	CASSLRATQVYNEQFF
.	TRBJ1-1	.	TRBV7-2	TGTGCCAGCAGCTTATCCGGGACTACCCTTTTCACTGAAGCTTTCTTT	CASSLSGTTLFTEAFF